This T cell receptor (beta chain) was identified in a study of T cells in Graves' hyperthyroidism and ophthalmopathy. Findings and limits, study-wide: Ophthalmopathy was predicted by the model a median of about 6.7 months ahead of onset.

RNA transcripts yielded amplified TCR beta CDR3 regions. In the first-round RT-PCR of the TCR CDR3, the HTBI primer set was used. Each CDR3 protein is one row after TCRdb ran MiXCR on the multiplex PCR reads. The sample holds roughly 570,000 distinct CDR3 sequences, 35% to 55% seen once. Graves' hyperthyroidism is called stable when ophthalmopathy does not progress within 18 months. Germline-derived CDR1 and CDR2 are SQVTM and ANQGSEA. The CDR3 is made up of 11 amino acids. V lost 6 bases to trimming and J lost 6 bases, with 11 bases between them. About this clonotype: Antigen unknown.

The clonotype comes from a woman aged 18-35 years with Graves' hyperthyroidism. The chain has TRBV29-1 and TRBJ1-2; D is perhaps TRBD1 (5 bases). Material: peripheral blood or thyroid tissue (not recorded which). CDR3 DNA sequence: TGCAGCGTGCGCAGGGCGGATGGCTACACCTTC. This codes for CSVRRADGYTF.